This T cell receptor beta chain was captured by sequencing in a study of cytomegalovirus exposure and HLA in healthy donors. The PCR made use of 60 Vbeta and 13 Jbeta primers. Sequencing used immunoSEQ multiplex PCR; TCRdb keeps in-frame clones, though not all of them. This sample has 100,000 to 150,000 clones, with approximately 80% found just once. This CDR3 is 13 amino acids long. CDR1 is SGHAT and CDR2 is FQNNGV in the germline V gene. Trimming shortened V by 2 bases and J by 2 bases, and 6 bases separated the two germline ends. The sample was PBMCs. This receptor was taken from a man aged 18 to 29 in good health and CMV-seropositive. The rearrangement links TRBV11-2 to TRBJ1-2, with a weak D call TRBD1 (5 bases). CDR3 sequence: CASSLRGNYGYTF. CDR3 nucleotide sequence: TGTGCCAGCAGCTTACGGGGGAACTATGGCTACACCTTC.